This entry is about one T cell receptor (beta chain). The use of genomic DNA as template underpinned the TCR beta VDJ and CDR3 profiling. TCRdb called the reads again in MiXCR, with one record for every CDR3 protein. The sample includes hundreds of thousands of distinct CDR3 sequences, less than 35% of them seen just once. The data belong to a study of CD8+CD57+ T cells in acquired aplastic anemia. The sequenced patients had an expansion of CD8+CD57+ cells seen by flow cytometry. With no exception, the patients had severe acquired aplastic anemia. Patient blood was sampled before any therapy had been received. The specimen sequenced was sorted CD4+, CD8+, or CD8+CD57+ T cells (not recorded which) from PBMCs. This sequence originates from a human donor with aplastic anemia.

CDR3 coding DNA: TGTGCCACCAGTGCTAGTCCAGGGGGCGCATATGGCTACACCTTC. This gives the protein CATSASPGGAYGYTF. J is TRBJ1-2 and V is TRBV24-1; 8 positions match TRBD1. The germline gives CDR1 KGHDR, CDR2 SFDVKD. The CDR3 loop spans 15 amino acids. Trimming at V came to 5 bases and at J to 5 bases, leaving 9 bases not matched to a gene.